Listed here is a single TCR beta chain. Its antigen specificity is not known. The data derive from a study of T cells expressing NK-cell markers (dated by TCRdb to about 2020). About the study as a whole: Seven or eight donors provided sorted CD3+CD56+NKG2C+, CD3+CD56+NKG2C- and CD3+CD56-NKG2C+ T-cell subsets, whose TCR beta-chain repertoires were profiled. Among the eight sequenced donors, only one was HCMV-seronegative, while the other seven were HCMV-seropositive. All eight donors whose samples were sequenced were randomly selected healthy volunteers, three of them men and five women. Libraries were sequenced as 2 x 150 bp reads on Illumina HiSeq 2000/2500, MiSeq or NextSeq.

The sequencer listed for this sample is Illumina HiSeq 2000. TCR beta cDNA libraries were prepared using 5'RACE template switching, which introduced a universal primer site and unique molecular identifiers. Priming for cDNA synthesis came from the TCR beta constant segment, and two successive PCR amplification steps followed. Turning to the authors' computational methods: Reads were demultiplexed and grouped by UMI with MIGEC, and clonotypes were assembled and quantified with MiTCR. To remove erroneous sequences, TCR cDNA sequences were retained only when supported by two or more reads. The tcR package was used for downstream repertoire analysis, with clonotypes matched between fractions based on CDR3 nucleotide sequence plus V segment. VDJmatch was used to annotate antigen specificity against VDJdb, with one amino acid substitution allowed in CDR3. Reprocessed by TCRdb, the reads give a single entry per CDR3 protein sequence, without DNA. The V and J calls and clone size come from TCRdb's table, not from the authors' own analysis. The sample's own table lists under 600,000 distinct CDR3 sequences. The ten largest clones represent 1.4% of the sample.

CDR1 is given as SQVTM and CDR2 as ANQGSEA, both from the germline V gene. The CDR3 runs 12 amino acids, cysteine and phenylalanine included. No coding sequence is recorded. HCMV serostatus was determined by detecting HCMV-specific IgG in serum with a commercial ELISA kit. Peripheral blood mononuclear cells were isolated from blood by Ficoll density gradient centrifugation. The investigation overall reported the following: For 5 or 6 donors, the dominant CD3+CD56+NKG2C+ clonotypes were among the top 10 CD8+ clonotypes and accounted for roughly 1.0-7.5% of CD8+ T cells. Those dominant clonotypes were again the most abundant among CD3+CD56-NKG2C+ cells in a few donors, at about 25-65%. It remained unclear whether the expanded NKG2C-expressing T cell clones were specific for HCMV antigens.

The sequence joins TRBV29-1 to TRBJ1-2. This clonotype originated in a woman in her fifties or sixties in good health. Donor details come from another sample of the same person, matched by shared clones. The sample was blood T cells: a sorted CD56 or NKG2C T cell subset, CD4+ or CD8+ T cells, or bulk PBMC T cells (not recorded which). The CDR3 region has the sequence CSVGEQPLGYTF.